The rows below give T cell receptor beta chains drawn from one sample of a study of blood T cells in healthy people across ages. TCRdb re-analysed the 5' RACE reads in MiXCR, keeping a single row per CDR3 protein. This table holds about 510,000 distinct CDR3 sequences, about 28% found once. The sample was also reused in another study, on T cells of mothers and their children.

Sequencing used blood. The source of these receptors is a boy aged 2 to 10 in good health. Both conserved end residues are part of each CDR3. The D gene is left open where the match is weak. Clone size appears in some rows only: once, few, many, or a class for an expanded clone.

abundance,v_gene,j_gene,d_gene,CDR3aa,CDR3nt
few,TRBV12-3/TRBV12-4,TRBJ1-4,NA,CASSSVEGLNEKLFF,TGTGCCAGCAGCAGCGTTGAAGGGCTAAATGAAAAACTGTTTTTT
few,TRBV6-5,TRBJ2-3,NA,CASSYTGRDRDTQYF,TGTGCCAGCAGTTACACCGGCAGGGATAGGGATACGCAGTATTTT
few,TRBV5-4,TRBJ2-5,TRBD1,CASSWADRGQETQYF,TGTGCCAGCAGCTGGGCCGACAGGGGCCAAGAGACCCAGTACTTC
many,TRBV7-9,TRBJ2-7,NA,CASSLVGNEQYF,TGTGCCAGCAGCTTAGTGGGTAACGAGCAGTACTTC
NA,TRBV9,TRBJ2-5,NA,CASSVAERGWAGAGTQYF,TGTGCCAGCAGCGTAGCGGAACGGGGTTGGGCTGGTGCCGGGACCCAGTACTTC
NA,TRBV7-2,TRBJ2-7,TRBD2,CASSFRYSAGGTLSYEQYF,TGTGCCAGCAGCTTTAGGTACTCGGCGGGAGGAACTCTCAGCTACGAGCAGTACTTC
NA,TRBV9,TRBJ2-7,NA,CASSVATGPTYEQYF,TGTGCCAGCAGCGTAGCTACGGGACCGACATACGAGCAGTACTTC
NA,TRBV27,TRBJ2-3,NA,CASRTLTTDTQYF,TGTGCCAGCAGAACCCTGACGACAGATACGCAGTATTTT
few,TRBV10-3,TRBJ2-5,NA,CAISESQAETQYF,TGTGCCATCAGTGAGTCCCAGGCCGAGACCCAGTACTTC
many,TRBV13,TRBJ2-2,NA,CASSPPFPGELFF,TGTGCCAGCAGCCCCCCGTTTCCCGGGGAGCTGTTTTTT
many,TRBV7-9,TRBJ2-6,NA,CASSSSGANVLTF,TGTGCCAGCAGCAGCTCTGGGGCCAACGTCCTGACTTTC
few,TRBV5-1,TRBJ2-1,NA,CASSGRRGNEQFF,TGCGCCAGCAGCGGAAGAAGGGGCAATGAGCAGTTCTTC
NA,TRBV30,TRBJ2-5,NA,CAWSVLFGPAETQYF,TGTGCCTGGAGTGTACTTTTCGGGCCCGCAGAGACCCAGTACTTC
few,TRBV4-1,TRBJ1-5,NA,CASSQDRGFQPQHF,TGCGCCAGCAGCCAAGATCGAGGGTTTCAGCCCCAGCATTTT
few,TRBV7-8,TRBJ2-3,TRBD2,CASTPSGVPDTQYF,TGTGCCAGCACTCCTAGCGGGGTGCCAGATACGCAGTATTTT
NA,TRBV7-3,TRBJ2-4,NA,CASFQSSSLAKNIQYF,TGTGCCAGCTTCCAGTCGAGTTCATTAGCCAAAAACATTCAGTACTTC
few,TRBV20-1,TRBJ2-2,TRBD2,CSARKAGGTGELFF,TGCAGTGCTAGAAAAGCGGGGGGCACCGGGGAGCTGTTTTTT
few,TRBV29-1,TRBJ2-1,NA,CSVEMRERVNEQFF,TGCAGCGTCGAAATGAGGGAGCGGGTCAATGAGCAGTTCTTC
NA,TRBV12-3/TRBV12-4,TRBJ2-4,TRBD2,CASRRSGRALNIQYF,TGTGCCAGCAGACGTAGCGGGAGGGCCTTAAACATTCAGTACTTC
many,TRBV11-2,TRBJ2-5,TRBD1,CASSPDRVGETQYF,TGTGCCAGCAGCCCGGACAGGGTAGGAGAGACCCAGTACTTC
NA,TRBV10-3,TRBJ1-2,TRBD1,CAIKTGSANYGYTF,TGTGCCATCAAGACAGGGTCGGCTAACTATGGCTACACCTTC
many,TRBV10-3,TRBJ1-4,NA,CATGADSLNEKLFF,TGTGCCACCGGAGCGGACAGCCTTAATGAAAAACTGTTTTTT
NA,TRBV7-9,TRBJ2-7,TRBD1,CASSSRQGPHEQYF,TGTGCCAGCAGCTCACGACAGGGGCCCCACGAGCAGTACTTC
NA,TRBV7-2,TRBJ1-6,NA,CASSLRLFGNSPLHF,TGTGCCAGCAGCTTACGGTTGTTTGGGAATTCACCCCTCCACTTT
NA,TRBV7-2,TRBJ1-2,NA,CASSLVTLSGYGYTF,TGTGCCAGCAGCTTAGTAACGTTATCGGGCTATGGCTACACCTTC
few,TRBV7-9,TRBJ2-6,NA,CASSLAGSPTSGANVLTF,TGTGCCAGCAGCTTAGCGGGCAGCCCCACCTCTGGGGCCAACGTCCTGACTTTC
NA,TRBV6-6,TRBJ1-1,NA,CASSYSTRGAEAFF,TGTGCCAGCAGTTACTCGACCAGGGGTGCTGAAGCTTTCTTT
NA,TRBV12-3/TRBV12-4,TRBJ2-7,NA,CASTPGLQEGEQYF,TGTGCCAGCACTCCGGGACTCCAGGAGGGCGAGCAGTACTTC
NA,TRBV7-2,TRBJ2-5,NA,CASSLGPGRETQYF,TGTGCCAGCAGCTTAGGTCCAGGTCGGGAGACCCAGTACTTC
NA,TRBV2,TRBJ1-6,NA,CASSEDTASNSPLHF,TGTGCCAGCAGTGAGGATACAGCAAGTAATTCACCCCTCCACTTT
few,TRBV29-1,TRBJ1-2,NA,CSVVSTGGNGYTF,TGCAGCGTTGTTAGTACCGGGGGAAATGGCTACACCTTC
NA,TRBV28,TRBJ2-7,NA,CASSLRPGRQGSYEQYF,TGTGCCAGCAGTTTAAGGCCAGGACGGCAGGGATCCTACGAGCAGTACTTC